Shown below are 21 T cell receptor beta chains from a single sample sequenced in a study of cytotoxic CD8 clonotypes in ibrutinib-treated CLL. Method: immunoSEQ multiplex PCR; TCRdb's copy keeps in-frame clones and lacks some. The table shows a few hundred thousand clones, with 80% occurring only once. The sequenced sample was PBMCs, obtained before ibrutinib treatment. The source is a human donor with chronic lymphocytic leukemia.

This rearrangement joins TRBV7-2 to TRBJ2-2; 11 bases agree with TRBD2. The germline gives CDR1 SGHTA, CDR2 FQGNSA. The length of the CDR3 is 14 residues. V was pared by 8 bases and J by 8 bases, with 7 bases of the junction left unmatched. The CDR3 DNA reads TGTGCCAGCGGGTCTAGCGGGAGGACGGGGGAGCTGTTTTTT. As protein: CASGSSGRTGELFF.

The chain links TRBV7-9 to TRBJ1-1; 8 bases line up with TRBD1. V gave up 5 bases and J gave up 4 bases; unmatched junction bases: 3. The CDR3 is 13 amino acids. The V gene's germline CDR1 is SEHNR and CDR2 FQNEAQ (reference sequence). The CDR3, as DNA: TGTGCCAGCAGCGGAACAGGGGGCACTGAAGCTTTCTTT. Encoded protein: CASSGTGGTEAFF.

This clone turned up a few times. V gene TRBV7-6 combines with J gene TRBJ1-2, with 7 bases matching TRBD1. CDR1 is SGHVS, CDR2 FNYEAQ, per germline. The CDR3 contains 14 residues. With 6 bases clipped from V and 6 bases from J, the junction kept 10 bases outside the gene matches. The CDR3 DNA sequence: TGTGCCAGCAGAGCCCGAGCACAGGGGCATGGCTACACCTTC. This encodes CASRARAQGHGYTF.

V is TRBV5-6 and J is TRBJ2-7; 14 bases align to TRBD2. CDR1 SGHDT and CDR2 YYEEEE come from the germline V gene. This CDR3 is built from 17 residues. Germline trimming cut 2 bases from V and 7 bases from J; bases unmatched to any gene: 11. This CDR3 is CASSLLPGLAGVQEQYF. CDR3 in DNA: TGTGCCAGCAGCTTATTACCGGGACTAGCGGGAGTGCAAGAGCAGTACTTC.

This clone appeared a single time. V is TRBV4-2 and J is TRBJ2-7; TRBD2 agrees at 9 bases. V shed 4 bases, J shed 6 bases, and the junction held 13 bases outside the gene matches. The CDR3 sequence is 16 residues long. Looked up from germline, CDR1 is LGHNA and CDR2 is YNFKEQ. The CDR3 sequence is CASSRSTAGGLFEQYF. CDR3 sequence (DNA): TGTGCCAGCAGCCGCTCAACGGCGGGAGGGCTATTCGAGCAGTACTTC.

The rearrangement uses TRBV7-6 and TRBJ2-7; no firm D call. The germline CDR1 and CDR2 sequences are SGHVS and FNYEAQ. Between the trimmed V and J ends, which lost 8 bases and 0 bases, there was a span of 11 bases. CDR3 size: 13 residues. The CDR3: CASQQVDSYEQYF. CDR3 sequence (DNA): TGTGCCAGCCAACAAGTGGACTCCTACGAGCAGTACTTC.

This chain links TRBV28 with TRBJ1-2, with D perhaps matching TRBD1 (6 bases). CDR3 size: 12 residues. Germline V gives CDR1 MDHEN, CDR2 SYDVKM. V lost 6 bases, J lost 8 bases, and 13 bases lay in between. The CDR3 DNA reads TGTGCCAGCAGCTCCCACAGGGTCGGCTACACCTTC. Amino acids: CASSSHRVGYTF.

This chain uses TRBV4-1 with TRBJ2-7; D might be TRBD2 (6 bases). The V and J ends lost 4 bases and 5 bases respectively, with 21 bases between them. The V gene's germline CDR1 is MGHRA and CDR2 YSYEKL. This CDR3 comprises 16 residues. The CDR3 spells CASSLFSGPSVDEQYF. In DNA, the CDR3 is TGCGCCAGCAGCCTCTTTAGCGGTCCTTCGGTGGACGAGCAGTACTTC.

This clone was counted a few times. The genes are TRBV7-9 and TRBJ1-2; D is uncertain. Germline loops: CDR1 SEHNR, CDR2 FQNEAQ (reference sequence). The germline V and J ends were trimmed by 6 bases and 4 bases, with 15 bases remaining between them. The CDR3 runs 14 residues. CDR3 coding DNA: TGTGCCAGCAGGTCTAACGGGAATGTCTATGGCTACACCTTC. It encodes CASRSNGNVYGYTF.

The V and J genes are TRBV5-4 and TRBJ2-5; TRBD2 agrees at 10 bases. With 3 bases clipped from V and 5 bases from J, the junction kept 4 bases outside the gene matches. Germline V gene sequence: CDR1 SGHNT, CDR2 YYREEE (reference sequence). There are 14 residues in the CDR3. CDR3 loop: CASSSASGSETQYF. CDR3 nucleotide sequence: TGTGCCAGCAGCTCCGCTAGCGGGAGTGAGACCCAGTACTTC. Filled out from reference TRBV5-4 and TRBJ2-5, the complete variable domain reads ETGVTQSPTHLIKTRGQQVTLRCSSQSGHNTVSWYQQALGQGPQFIFQYYREEENGRGNFPPRFSGLQFPNYSSELNVNALELDDSALYLCASSSASGSETQYFGPGTRLLVL.

The chain recombines TRBV7-2 with TRBJ2-7; 10 positions agree with TRBD2. The CDR3 loop spans 17 amino acids. Germline trimming cut 5 bases from V and 4 bases from J; bases unmatched to any gene: 14. Germline V gene sequence: CDR1 SGHTA, CDR2 FQGNSA. This CDR3 is CASSPRGLAGDSYEQYF. In nucleotides, the CDR3 is TGTGCCAGCAGCCCCAGGGGGCTAGCGGGAGATTCATACGAGCAGTACTTC.

This clone was seen just once. The chain employs TRBV25-1 and TRBJ2-7; 10 nucleotides line up with TRBD2. CDR1 is MGHDK, CDR2 SYGVNS, per germline. Germline trimming cut 5 bases from V and 4 bases from J; bases unmatched to any gene: 5. The CDR3 spans 14 residues. CDR3 nucleotides: TGTGCCAGCAGTAAGCGGGAGGGCCTTTACGAGCAGTACTTC. Translated, it gives CASSKREGLYEQYF.

V is TRBV5-1 and J is TRBJ2-7, with TRBD1 matching over 7 bases. The CDR3 extends over 14 amino acids. V dropped 3 bases and J dropped 5; count of bases not matched to a gene: 8. The germline V gene encodes CDR1 SGHRS and CDR2 YFSETQ. The CDR3 here is CASSSQGNYHEQYF. The CDR3 coding sequence is TGCGCCAGCAGCTCACAGGGGAATTACCACGAGCAGTACTTC.

This chain connects TRBV6-1 to TRBJ2-1; 12 bases line up with TRBD2. The trim removed 8 bases at V and 0 bases at J, leaving 2 bases unmatched. Germline V CDR1 and CDR2: MNHNS, SASEGT. The CDR3 loop spans 15 amino acids. The CDR3 sequence: CASRTSGNSYNEQFF. Here the CDR3 DNA reads TGTGCCAGCCGGACTAGCGGGAACTCCTACAATGAGCAGTTCTTC.

This clone appeared once. V is TRBV19 and J is TRBJ2-6; TRBD1 agrees at 12 bases. The germline V gene has CDR1 LNHDA and CDR2 SQIVND (reference sequence). Unmatched junction bases numbered 2, after V lost 6 bases and J lost 2 bases. The CDR3 runs 16 residues. The CDR3 coding sequence is TGTGCCAGTAGGGGACAGGGGGCGCCTGGGGCCAACGTCCTGACTTTC. Its translation is CASRGQGAPGANVLTF.

The rearrangement uses TRBV29-1 and TRBJ1-2, with D maybe TRBD1 (5 bases). Germline V gives CDR1 SQVTM, CDR2 ANQGSEA. Trimming shortened V by 7 bases and J by 4 bases, and 16 bases separated the two germline ends. The CDR3 extends over 13 amino acids. DNA of the CDR3: TGCAGCGCCGAAGTGGGGCAGGCCTATGGCTACACCTTC. It is translated as CSAEVGQAYGYTF.

This chain links TRBV28 with TRBJ1-4, with TRBD1 as a possible D gene (5 bases). CDR1 and CDR2 from the germline V gene are MDHEN and SYDVKM. V was pared by 4 bases and J by 6 bases, with 24 bases between. This CDR3 region has 18 residues. The CDR3 region has the DNA TGTGCCAGCAGTTGGTTCCCCCCGGACACTTTGGGTGATGAAAAACTGTTTTTT. This encodes CASSWFPPDTLGDEKLFF.

The genes are TRBV10-3 and TRBJ2-1, with TRBD1 matching 7 bases. The CDR3 has 15 residues. The V gene's germline CDR1 is ENHRY and CDR2 SYGVKD. J gave up 7 bases and V 2 bases, and 8 bases lay outside the gene matches. The CDR3 is CAISEVSGGRNEQFF. The CDR3 nucleotides read TGTGCCATCAGTGAGGTGTCAGGGGGTAGGAATGAGCAGTTCTTC.

The genes are TRBV25-1 and TRBJ2-5, with D hard to call. This CDR3 is 15 amino acids long. Germline assignment: CDR1 MGHDK and CDR2 SYGVNS. The germline V and J ends were trimmed by 0 bases and 4 bases, with 12 bases remaining between them. DNA of the CDR3: TGTGCCAGCAGTGAATACCTGGGCCCCGGAGAGACCCAGTACTTC. Protein sequence: CASSEYLGPGETQYF.

The V call is TRBV4-1, the J call TRBJ1-4; no clear D. This CDR3 has 15 amino acids. The ends were cut back, 7 bases at V and 2 bases at J, with 14 bases in the middle. Germline values: CDR1 MGHRA, CDR2 YSYEKL. Here the CDR3 reads CASTGSFPTNEKLFF. DNA for the CDR3: TGCGCCAGCACGGGATCCTTCCCCACTAATGAAAAACTGTTTTTT.

CDR3 amino acids: CASRTGPNTGELFF. CDR3 nucleotides: TGTGCCAGTAGGACAGGACCGAACACCGGGGAGCTGTTTTTT. The chain has TRBV19 and TRBJ2-2; the D gene is possibly TRBD1 (6 bases). Looked up from germline, CDR1 is LNHDA and CDR2 is SQIVND (reference sequence). The germline V and J ends were trimmed by 6 bases and 0 bases, with 8 bases remaining between them. This CDR3 contains 14 residues.